A single T cell receptor beta chain is shown here with its context. What it recognizes is unknown. Germline V CDR1 and CDR2: SGHTA, FQGTGA. This CDR3 contains 13 residues. Trimming removed 4 bases from V and 3 bases from J, with 9 bases in between. These data are taken from a study of CD8 T cells in ankylosing spondylitis. Study-level points and caveats: The authors reported significant enrichment of disease-linked clones in matched ankylosing spondylitis synovial fluid. It appeared that ankylosing spondylitis blood was characterized by a TCR beta motif of about 8 highly homologous variants. Disease-associated clonotypes exhibited CD8+ identity and were relatively infrequent in peripheral blood.

TCRdb re-called the 5' RACE reads with MiXCR, one entry per CDR3 protein. The top ten hold roughly a fifth of the sample, which has 200,000 to 250,000 distinct CDR3 sequences, roughly 10% seen once. This TCR was sampled from a male donor with ankylosing spondylitis or in good health (not recorded which). Sequencing input: blood, either unsorted or a sorted T cell fraction (not recorded which). The genes are TRBV7-3 and TRBJ1-1; D not resolved. CDR3 bases: TGTGCCAGCAGCTACGGACTTGACACTGAAGCTTTCTTT. Its translation: CASSYGLDTEAFF.